The present TCR beta chain was sequenced within a study of cytomegalovirus exposure and HLA in healthy donors. Looked up from germline, CDR1 is LNHDA and CDR2 is SQIVND (reference sequence). This CDR3 is built from 15 residues. Trimming shortened V by 7 bases and J by 1 base, and 13 bases separated the two germline ends. The PCR made use of 60 Vbeta and 13 Jbeta primers. TCRdb keeps only in-frame clones here, not all; method: immunoSEQ multiplex PCR. The repertoire consists of around 200,000 clones, with about four fifths occurring once and the leading ten covering over 1.5%. Study observations and caveats: Rare sequences made up most TCRs, while some public TCRs were found in many donors.

Concerning this clone itself: The antigen remains undetermined.

This clonotype originated in a man aged 45 to 65 in good health and CMV-seronegative. Sequenced material: PBMCs. The V and J genes are TRBV19 and TRBJ2-2; unclear D gene. Written as DNA, the CDR3 is TGTGCCAGTAACTTGAACCTCCTGAACACCGGGGAGCTGTTTTTT. It codes for CASNLNLLNTGELFF.